This is a list of T cell receptor beta chains from one sample in a study of blood T cell repertoires in COVID-19. The assay was immunoSEQ multiplex PCR, and TCRdb's table has in-frame clones only and misses some. This table has about 70,000 clones, around 89% appearing once. The sequencing sample was made of peripheral blood. The source is a woman aged 70 to 79 with acute or convalescent COVID-19. Both conserved end residues are part of each CDR3. D genes are given only for firm matches. Expanded clones are given a class, and other clones once, few, many or no size at all.

TRBV10-3	.	TRBJ1-5	.	TGTGCCATCAGTAACGGACAGTTCAATCAGCCCCAGCATTTT	CAISNGQFNQPQHF
TRBV28	.	TRBJ1-5	TRBD1	TGTGCCAGCTTCCTACGGACAGGGGGCCTCGGCCTGTTTCAGCCCCAGCATTTT	CASFLRTGGLGLFQPQHF
TRBV6-4	.	TRBJ2-2	.	TGTGCCAGCAGGCGACAGTTAAACACCGGGGAGCTGTTTTTT	CASRRQLNTGELFF
TRBV9	.	TRBJ1-2	TRBD1	TGTGCCAGCAGCGTAGGCGCGACAGGGAAAGGGAATGGCTACACCTTC	CASSVGATGKGNGYTF
TRBV11-3	.	TRBJ2-1	.	TGTGCCAGCAGCCCACGACAGGTCACTTACAATGAGCAGTTCTTC	CASSPRQVTYNEQFF
TRBV5-4	.	TRBJ2-1	TRBD1	TGTGCCAGCAGCCCTACAGGGGACCACTACAATGAGCAGTTCTTC	CASSPTGDHYNEQFF
TRBV7-9	.	TRBJ1-2	.	TGTGCCAGCAGCTTAAGGCGGAGTGATGGCTACACCTTC	CASSLRRSDGYTF
TRBV24-1	.	TRBJ1-1	.	TGTGCCTTGAGGTCGAACACTGAAGCTTTCTTT	CALRSNTEAFF
TRBV2	.	TRBJ2-7	TRBD1	TGTGCCAGCAGTTCTGACAGGGGCCACGAGCAGTACTTC	CASSSDRGHEQYF
TRBV9	.	TRBJ1-3	.	TGTGCCAGCACCCAGGGAGGAGGCGGAAACACCATATATTTT	CASTQGGGGNTIYF
TRBV5-1	.	TRBJ1-2	.	TGCGCCAGCAGCTTGGCAGAGGGATTCAGTGGCTACACCTTC	CASSLAEGFSGYTF
TRBV9	.	TRBJ1-4	.	TGTGCCAGCAGCGTAGCTACGGGTACAGGGTCGAATGAAAAACTGTTTTTT	CASSVATGTGSNEKLFF
TRBV6-1	.	TRBJ1-3	TRBD1	TGTGCCAGCAGTGCCGGACAGGGGTCCTCTGGAAACACCATATATTTT	CASSAGQGSSGNTIYF
TRBV7-2	.	TRBJ1-5	.	TGTGCCAGCAGCTTAGCCCGGACTTGGGAGCCCCAGCATTTT	CASSLARTWEPQHF
TRBV9	.	TRBJ1-1	TRBD1	TGTGCCAGCAGCGTTTCAGGACAGGGGTGGACTGAAGCTTTCTTT	CASSVSGQGWTEAFF
TRBV4-1	.	TRBJ1-2	.	TGCGCCAGCAGCCCGAGGACAGTCGAACTTTATGGCTACACCTTC	CASSPRTVELYGYTF
TRBV10-2	.	TRBJ2-5	TRBD2	TGCGCCAGCAAGAGTAGCGGGAGTGTCGAGACCCAGTACTTC	CASKSSGSVETQYF
TRBV19	.	TRBJ1-5	.	TGTGCCAGTACAGGGTTTTCCCAGCCCCAGCATTTT	CASTGFSQPQHF
TRBV5-4	.	TRBJ1-4	.	TGTGCCAGCAGCCCCGGGGGGGTGGCAAAACTGTTTTTT	CASSPGGVAKLFF
TRBV15	.	TRBJ1-1	TRBD1	TGTGCCACCAGCGGGGGACAGTTGAACACTGAAGCTTTCTTT	CATSGGQLNTEAFF
TRBV7-9	.	TRBJ2-5	.	TGTGCCAGCAGCTTCGAAGCGGGCACAGCGTACCAAGAGACCCAGTACTTC	CASSFEAGTAYQETQYF
TRBV9	.	TRBJ1-1	TRBD1	TGTGCCAGCAGCGTATCTACAGGGGGCACCGCTGAAGCTTTCTTT	CASSVSTGGTAEAFF
TRBV9	.	TRBJ1-1	.	TGTGCCAGCAGCGCCGAGTGGAGGAACACTGAAGCTTTCTTT	CASSAEWRNTEAFF
TRBV7-2	.	TRBJ1-1	.	TGTGCCAGCAGCTTAGATACTGGTAAGGGACAAGTCTTT	CASSLDTGKGQVF
TRBV27	.	TRBJ1-5	.	TGTGCCAGCAGTCCCCTAGGCAATCAGCCCCAGCATTTT	CASSPLGNQPQHF
TRBV3-1/TRBV3-2	few	TRBJ2-1	.	TGTGCCAGCAGCCAACAGAGGCAGATTCATGAGCAGTTCTTC	CASSQQRQIHEQFF
TRBV10-3	.	TRBJ1-4	TRBD1	TGTGCCATCAGTGAGTCCGACAGGGGGAGTGAAAAACTGTTTTTT	CAISESDRGSEKLFF
TRBV5-1	.	TRBJ2-2	TRBD2	TGCGCCAGCAGCTTAGGACTAGCGGGAAGCGGCGGGGAGCTGTTTTTT	CASSLGLAGSGGELFF
TRBV3-1/TRBV3-2	.	TRBJ1-1	.	TGTGCCAGCAGCCCCGGGGGAGGGATTGGGACTGAAGCTTTCTTT	CASSPGGGIGTEAFF
TRBV6-5	.	TRBJ2-5	.	TGTGCCAGCAGCGGGGGTTTTACGCAAGAGACCCAGTACTTC	CASSGGFTQETQYF
TRBV6-1	.	TRBJ2-1	.	TGTGCCAGCAGTGAATTATCCAGGGAGCAGTTCTTC	CASSELSREQFF
TRBV14	.	TRBJ1-6	.	TGTGCCAGCAGCCAAGTTCAGGGTTTTGGATCACCCCTCCACTTT	CASSQVQGFGSPLHF
TRBV2	.	TRBJ2-7	.	TGTGCCAGCGGCAGACTAGTAAGCTACGAGCAGTACTTC	CASGRLVSYEQYF
TRBV5-8	.	TRBJ1-3	TRBD1	TGTGCCAGCAGCTTTTTATTGACAGGGAAGACTGGAAACACCATATATTTT	CASSFLLTGKTGNTIYF
TRBV19	.	TRBJ1-1	.	TGTGCCAGTAGTATAAGGGGGTACAGGGCTGAAGCTTTCTTT	CASSIRGYRAEAFF
TRBV3-1/TRBV3-2	.	TRBJ1-6	TRBD1	TGTGCCAGCAGCCGTGGGGGGACAGGGAATAATTCACCCCTCCACTTT	CASSRGGTGNNSPLHF
TRBV29-1	.	TRBJ2-3	TRBD1	TGCAGCTCCCGGGACAGGTCCCTTAGCACAGATACGCAGTATTTT	CSSRDRSLSTDTQYF
TRBV29-1	.	TRBJ2-1	TRBD2	TGCAGCGTTGGGCGGACTAGCGACTTCTACAATGAGCAGTTCTTC	CSVGRTSDFYNEQFF
TRBV9	.	TRBJ1-2	.	TGTGCCAGCAGCTCGGAGTATGGCTACACCTTC	CASSSEYGYTF
TRBV18	.	TRBJ2-4	.	TGTGCCAGCACAACCTGGTTAGCGGACATTCAGTACTTC	CASTTWLADIQYF